The 32 T cell receptor beta chains below all came from one sample that was sequenced in a study of shared clonotypes between healthy human individuals. Sequencing used immunoSEQ multiplex PCR; TCRdb keeps in-frame clones, though not all of them. The sample has around 1.1 million clones; roughly 80% are singletons. The sequenced sample consisted of memory CD4+ T cells from PBMCs. The subset denotes: CD45RA-negative fraction. The receptors here all came from a man aged 18-30 years in good health. Some clones in this sample may be carry-over from other donors' samples.

The chain employs TRBV9 and TRBJ1-6; D gene uncertain. Germline lookup yields CDR1 SGDLS and CDR2 YYNGEE. Trimming left V 4 bases short and J 8 bases short, with 16 bases between. The CDR3 is 15 amino acids. CDR3 region: CASSHHVRGDSPLHF. The CDR3 nucleotides are TGTGCCAGCAGCCACCACGTAAGAGGCGATTCACCCCTCCACTTT.

The rearrangement joins TRBV5-1 to TRBJ2-1, with 7 bases aligning to TRBD2. The CDR3 consists of 15 residues. Germline V lookup: CDR1 SGHRS, CDR2 YFSETQ. V was pared by 0 bases and J by 10 bases, with 10 bases of the junction left unmatched. In DNA, the CDR3 is TGCGCCAGCAGCTTGGTTGCATCGGGAGGATCCGAGCAGTTCTTC. Translating it yields CASSLVASGGSEQFF.

The gene calls are TRBV5-1 and TRBJ2-3; 9 positions agree with TRBD2. Germline V gives CDR1 SGHRS, CDR2 YFSETQ. This CDR3 is 16 amino acids long. V lost 3 bases to trimming and J lost 5 bases; unmatched junction nucleotides: 10. CDR3 protein: CASSSVAGEGVDTQYF. The DNA of the CDR3 is TGCGCCAGCAGCTCTGTAGCGGGAGAAGGGGTAGATACGCAGTATTTT.

This rearrangement joins TRBV7-8 to TRBJ2-7; D perhaps matches TRBD2 (6 bases). V lost 1 base to trimming and J lost 0 bases, with 16 bases between them. CDR3 length equals 17 residues. In germline, CDR1 is SGHVS, CDR2 FQNEAQ. CDR3 loop: CASSLGAFGGSSYEQYF. CDR3 sequence (DNA): TGTGCCAGCAGCTTAGGGGCTTTTGGAGGGAGCTCCTACGAGCAGTACTTC. The entire variable domain, with the rest obtained from reference TRBV7-8 and TRBJ2-7, is as follows: GAGVSQSPRYKVAKRGQDVALRCDPISGHVSLFWYQQALGQGPEFLTYFQNEAQLDKSGLPSDRFFAERPEGSVSTLKIQRTQQEDSAVYLCASSLGAFGGSSYEQYFGPGTRLTVT.

This sequence joins TRBV10-2 and TRBJ2-1, with D uncertain. The germline V and J ends were trimmed by 0 bases and 0 bases, with 12 bases remaining between them. CDR3 length equals 17 residues. In germline, CDR1 is WSHSY, CDR2 SAAADI. The CDR3 nucleotides read TGCGCCAGCAGTGAGTCAGCGAGAGTGGGCTCCTACAATGAGCAGTTCTTC. Amino acid sequence: CASSESARVGSYNEQFF.

The chain recombines TRBV28 with TRBJ1-2; 7 bases are shared with TRBD1. The length of the CDR3 is 13 residues. The junction had 5 bases not matched to a gene; V was cut back by 2 bases and J by 8 bases. Looked up from germline, CDR1 is MDHEN and CDR2 is SYDVKM. The chain's CDR3 is CASSLHRGYGYTF. The CDR3 DNA reads as TGTGCCAGCAGTTTACACAGGGGTTACGGCTACACCTTC.

The chain recombines TRBV14 with TRBJ2-3, with TRBD2 matching 14 bases. The length of the CDR3 is 14 residues. The germline V gene encodes CDR1 SGHDN and CDR2 FVKESK. V gave up 3 bases and J gave up 10 bases; unmatched junction bases: 3. The CDR3 region is CASSQTSGRAAQYF. DNA of the CDR3: TGTGCCAGCAGCCAGACTAGCGGGAGGGCCGCGCAGTATTTT.

CDR3 residues: CASSFRGADTQYF. In DNA, the CDR3 is TGTGCCAGCAGCTTTCGAGGAGCAGATACGCAGTATTTT. The chain combines TRBV7-3 with TRBJ2-3; no clear D. CDR3 length: 13 amino acids. Germline V gene sequence: CDR1 SGHTA, CDR2 FQGTGA. V was pared by 3 bases and J by 4 bases, with 8 bases between.

This chain connects TRBV29-1 to TRBJ2-7, with a tentative D call TRBD2 (7 bases). The CDR3 length is 16 residues. Germline V gene data show CDR1 as SQVTM and CDR2 as ANQGSEA. The V gene lost 2 bases and the J gene lost 5 bases, with 22 bases spanning the gap. CDR3 nucleotides: TGCAGCGTTGAACCCAGGGGAGGGCCCTCTATTCACGAGCAGTACTTC. Translated: CSVEPRGGPSIHEQYF.

About this clone itself: Different DNA sequences within this sample yield the same CDR3. This chain joins TRBV20-1 and TRBJ1-2; possibly TRBD1 for D (6 bases). V was cut by 6 bases and J by 7 bases, with 12 bases left in between. The CDR3 is 11 residues long. CDR1 and CDR2 from the germline V gene are DFQATT and SNEGSKA (reference sequence). Here the CDR3 DNA reads TGCAGTGCCTCCCCCAGGGGTGGCTACACCTTC. This translates into CSASPRGGYTF.

This clone was found many times. The chain links TRBV5-1 to TRBJ1-2, with D perhaps matching TRBD1 (5 bases). Germline V lookup: CDR1 SGHRS, CDR2 YFSETQ. With 5 bases removed from V and 8 bases from J, the gap between germline ends came to 13 bases. This CDR3 comprises 12 residues. CDR3 DNA: TGCGCCAGCAGTGCAGGGTCTTGGGGCTACACCTTC. Residues: CASSAGSWGYTF.

The chain employs TRBV7-2 and TRBJ1-1; D gene ambiguous. Germline CDR1 SGHTA, CDR2 FQGNSA. The CDR3 length is 11 residues. The germline V and J ends were trimmed by 1 base and 4 bases, with 1 base remaining between them. The chain's CDR3 is CASSLVTEAFF. CDR3 nucleotides: TGTGCCAGCAGCTTAGTCACTGAAGCTTTCTTT.

This sequence joins TRBV7-2 and TRBJ1-4; 8 positions agree with TRBD1. This CDR3 is 15 amino acids long. The germline V gene has CDR1 SGHTA and CDR2 FQGNSA. The V gene end was trimmed by 1 base and the J gene end by 5 bases; junction bases not matched to a gene: 3. The CDR3 here is CASSLGRDRNEKLFF. The CDR3 coding sequence is TGTGCCAGCAGCTTAGGGAGGGACAGGAATGAAAAACTGTTTTTT.

This clone was seen just once. The J gene is TRBJ2-7, the V gene TRBV6-6, with D perhaps being TRBD1 or TRBD2 (5 bases each). The length of the CDR3 is 14 residues. Trimming removed 6 bases from V and 2 bases from J, with 14 bases in between. The germline V gene encodes CDR1 MNHNY and CDR2 SVGAGI (reference sequence). This CDR3 is CASSYRDGAYEQYF. The CDR3 coding sequence is TGTGCCAGCAGCTATAGGGACGGGGCCTACGAGCAGTACTTC.

The CDR3 reads CASSFGTAPGYTF. The CDR3 DNA sequence: TGTGCCAGCAGCTTTGGGACGGCGCCTGGCTACACCTTC. The chain joins TRBV7-2 to TRBJ1-2, with D perhaps TRBD1 (5 bases). V shed 3 bases and J shed 7 bases, with 12 bases lying between them. The CDR3 has 13 amino acids. Germline V gene lookup returns CDR1 SGHTA and CDR2 FQGNSA. Supplemented by reference TRBV7-2 and TRBJ1-2, the full variable domain reads GAGVSQSPSNKVTEKGKDVELRCDPISGHTALYWYRQSLGQGLEFLIYFQGNSAPDKSGLPSDRFSAERTGGSVSTLTIQRTQQEDSAVYLCASSFGTAPGYTFGSGTRLTVV.

The V and J genes are TRBV2 and TRBJ2-1; 10 bases are shared with TRBD2. The germline CDR1 and CDR2 sequences are SNHLY and FYNNEI. The CDR3 contains 16 residues. The V segment lost 6 bases and the J segment 6 bases; nucleotides outside the gene matches: 11. CDR3 protein: CASRGGASGSFNEQFF. As DNA, the CDR3 is TGTGCCAGCAGGGGCGGGGCTAGCGGGAGTTTCAATGAGCAGTTCTTC.

The chain has TRBV5-1 and TRBJ2-3; D may be TRBD1 (6 bases). Germline assignment: CDR1 SGHRS and CDR2 YFSETQ. The CDR3 spans 14 residues. V was cut by 5 bases and J by 4 bases, with 14 bases left in between. Here the CDR3 reads CASRFTGMADTQYF. The DNA for the CDR3 is TGCGCCAGCAGGTTTACAGGGATGGCAGATACGCAGTATTTT. Full variable domain (missing parts from reference TRBV5-1 and TRBJ2-3): KAGVTQTPRYLIKTRGQQVTLSCSPISGHRSVSWYQQTPGQGLQFLFEYFSETQRNKGNFPGRFSGRQFSNSRSEMNVSTLELGDSALYLCASRFTGMADTQYFGPGTRLTVL.

This chain uses TRBV5-1 with TRBJ2-7; 8 nucleotides align to TRBD1. Germline CDR1 and CDR2: SGHRS and YFSETQ. The CDR3 runs to 13 residues. V lost 4 bases, J lost 7 bases, and 7 bases stayed unmatched. The CDR3 bases are TGCGCCAGCAGCCCAGGGGGCGCGGGTGAGCAGTACTTC. Encoded protein: CASSPGGAGEQYF.

The J gene is TRBJ2-7, the V gene TRBV28; 7 nucleotides agree with TRBD1. Unmatched junction bases numbered 9, after V lost 1 base and J lost 3 bases. Germline V gives CDR1 MDHEN, CDR2 SYDVKM. The length of the CDR3 is 16 residues. CDR3 nucleotides: TGTGCCAGCAGTTTATTGGGTTCGGCAGGGGGCTACGAGCAGTACTTC. Translating it yields CASSLLGSAGGYEQYF.

This clone appeared a single time. V gene TRBV28 combines with J gene TRBJ1-4; 7 nucleotides match TRBD1. V dropped 5 bases and J dropped 10; count of bases not matched to a gene: 7. The CDR3 spans 13 residues. Germline V gene sequence: CDR1 MDHEN, CDR2 SYDVKM. CDR3 protein: CASSPRQGGKLFF. In nucleotides, the CDR3 is TGTGCCAGCAGTCCTCGACAGGGCGGAAAACTGTTTTTT.

This clone showed up many times. This sequence joins TRBV9 and TRBJ1-1; D call uncertain. The CDR3 length is 14 residues. The V and J ends lost 1 base and 1 base respectively, with 8 bases between them. Per the germline V gene, CDR1 is SGDLS and CDR2 is YYNGEE. CDR3 sequence (DNA): TGTGCCAGCAGCGTAAAGCTCCAGAACACTGAAGCTTTCTTT. It specifies CASSVKLQNTEAFF.

This chain's CDR3 is CSVEEVGHEKLFF. CDR3 bases: TGCAGCGTTGAAGAGGTAGGCCATGAAAAACTGTTTTTT. The V and J genes are TRBV29-1 and TRBJ1-4; D unresolved. The CDR3 contains 13 residues. Trimming cost V 0 bases and J 6 bases, with 8 bases left between them. Germline lookup yields CDR1 SQVTM and CDR2 ANQGSEA.

The chain uses TRBV7-3 and TRBJ2-7; possibly TRBD1 or TRBD2 for D (5 bases each). The germline V gene encodes CDR1 SGHTA and CDR2 FQGTGA. Trimming left V 1 base short and J 2 bases short, with 9 bases between. The CDR3 loop spans 14 amino acids. The CDR3 protein is CASSLIPGPYEQYF. The DNA of the CDR3 is TGTGCCAGCAGCTTAATACCGGGACCCTACGAGCAGTACTTC.

The chain links TRBV7-9 to TRBJ1-1; D ambiguous. Germline lookup yields CDR1 SEHNR and CDR2 FQNEAQ (reference sequence). There are 14 residues in the CDR3. Trimming pared 2 bases from V and 8 bases from J, leaving 15 bases between. The CDR3 region has the DNA TGTGCCAGCAGCTTAAAAGGAGTAGTGGACGAAGCTTTCTTT. This gives the protein CASSLKGVVDEAFF.

The genes are TRBV19 and TRBJ2-1; 12 nucleotides align to TRBD1. The CDR3 loop spans 16 amino acids. Losses at the gene ends were 6 bases for V and 6 bases for J; bases not matched to a gene: 9. In germline, CDR1 is LNHDA, CDR2 SQIVND (reference sequence). The chain's CDR3 is CASRITGTGGFNEQFF. Here the CDR3 DNA reads TGTGCCAGTAGAATAACCGGGACAGGGGGCTTCAATGAGCAGTTCTTC.

Points on this clone: Other DNA sequences within the sample encode an identical CDR3. This sequence joins TRBV28 and TRBJ2-3; D remains unclear. Germline CDR1 MDHEN, CDR2 SYDVKM. The CDR3 runs 12 residues. V lost 1 base, J lost 6 bases, and 5 bases lay in between. CDR3 in DNA: TGTGCCAGCAGTTTATTACGGGATACGCAGTATTTT. Its translation is CASSLLRDTQYF.

The chain combines TRBV2 with TRBJ1-5; TRBD1 matches 7 bases. The CDR3 length is 16 residues. Germline trimming cut 2 bases from V and 1 base from J; bases unmatched to any gene: 5. In germline, CDR1 is SNHLY, CDR2 FYNNEI. Here the CDR3 reads CASSEQEGQSNQPQHF. The CDR3 DNA sequence: TGTGCCAGCAGTGAACAGGAGGGACAGAGCAATCAGCCCCAGCATTTT.

This clone was seen a handful of times. The chain carries TRBV28 and TRBJ1-1; D might be TRBD1 (5 bases). With 7 bases removed from V and 6 bases from J, the gap between germline ends came to 21 bases. The V gene's germline CDR1 is MDHEN and CDR2 SYDVKM. CDR3 size: 15 residues. CDR3 sequence reads: CASKKAGPSGAEAFF. The CDR3 DNA follows: TGTGCCAGCAAAAAGGCGGGCCCCTCGGGGGCTGAAGCTTTCTTT.

This clone was found once. A read error may account for a junction end that differs from germline. Other DNA sequences in this sample translate to the same CDR3. Here the CDR3 reads CSAGETQYF. The CDR3 DNA sequence: TGCAGTGCTGGAGAGACCCAGTACTTC. V gene TRBV20-1 combines with J gene TRBJ2-5; D not resolved. Germline values: CDR1 DFQATT, CDR2 SNEGSKA (reference sequence). The CDR3 is made up of 9 amino acids.

This chain joins TRBV28 and TRBJ2-7, with TRBD2 matching over 16 bases. The CDR3 consists of 19 residues. Trimming at V came to 1 base and at J to 4 bases, leaving 10 bases not matched to a gene. Germline V gene data show CDR1 as MDHEN and CDR2 as SYDVKM. The CDR3 protein is CASSLLGWGTSGRVYEQYF. CDR3 nucleotide sequence: TGTGCCAGCAGTTTATTGGGTTGGGGGACTAGCGGGAGGGTTTACGAGCAGTACTTC.

V usage is TRBV28 and J usage is TRBJ2-2; D perhaps matches TRBD1 (5 bases). The CDR3 is 15 amino acids. The V gene's germline CDR1 is MDHEN and CDR2 SYDVKM. The ends were cut back, 8 bases at V and 1 base at J, with 14 bases in the middle. The CDR3 spells CASSETDKNTGELFF. The CDR3 coding sequence is TGTGCCAGCTCCGAGACGGACAAGAACACCGGGGAGCTGTTTTTT.

This sequence joins TRBV7-9 and TRBJ1-2; D remains ambiguous. V lost 2 bases to trimming and J lost 4 bases, with 20 bases between them. The CDR3 covers 17 residues. CDR1 and CDR2 (germline): SEHNR, FQNEAQ (reference sequence). This CDR3 is CASSLKPGVAALYGYTF. DNA of the CDR3: TGTGCCAGCAGCTTAAAACCTGGGGTTGCAGCCCTCTATGGCTACACCTTC.